A single sample is the source of the 27 T cell receptor beta chains below, sequenced in a study of T cells in Graves' hyperthyroidism and ophthalmopathy (dated by TCRdb to about 2019). Libraries were prepared through multiplex PCR. Sequencing used an Illumina HiSeq 2000. The TCR beta CDR3 regions were amplified from RNA transcripts. The TCR CDR3 was subjected to a first round of RT-PCR using the HTBI primer set and the Qiagen OneStep RT-PCR kit. TCRdb reworked the public reads: Q25 trimming with fastp, MiXCR clone assembly, productive beta chains retained. One record per CDR3 amino acid sequence lists the most common genes and DNA. In all, the sample holds hundreds of thousands of distinct CDR3 sequences, and roughly 15% of those were seen once. The ten largest clones capture about 9.4% of the sample. The sequenced material came from blood. These receptors came from a woman younger than 35 with Graves' hyperthyroidism.

This clonotype was recorded at least ten times. The rearrangement links TRBV20-1 to TRBJ2-1, with D uncertain. The CDR3 is 14 amino acids. Deletions cut 2 bases from V and 1 base from J, with 9 bases between. Germline CDR1 reads DFQATT; CDR2 reads SNEGSKA (reference sequence). Here the CDR3 reads CSARKVVSYNEQFF. DNA for the CDR3: TGCAGTGCTAGAAAAGTAGTTTCCTACAATGAGCAGTTCTTC.

The rearrangement joins TRBV19 to TRBJ1-6; maybe TRBD1 (5 bases). The CDR3 is made up of 17 amino acids. V lost 0 bases to trimming and J lost 5 bases, with 14 bases between them. CDR1 LNHDA and CDR2 SQIVND come from the germline V gene (reference sequence). The CDR3 is CASSIEGQLSNNSPLHF. The CDR3 nucleotides read TGTGCCAGTAGTATAGAGGGGCAGCTTTCCAATAATTCACCCCTCCACTTT. Combining the CDR3 with reference TRBV19 and TRBJ1-6 gives the whole variable domain DGGITQSPKYLFRKEGQNVTLSCEQNLNHDAMYWYRQDPGQGLRLIYYSQIVNDFQKGDIAEGYSVSREKKESFPLTVTSAQKNPTAFYLCASSIEGQLSNNSPLHFGNGTRLTVT.

A note on this clonotype: Being one base from a much bigger clone, this may be a read error. The chain has TRBV13 and TRBJ2-7, with 13 bases fitting TRBD2. V trimming: 4 bases; J trimming: 6 bases; junction bases outside the gene matches: 12. The V gene's germline CDR1 is PRHDT and CDR2 FYEKMQ (reference sequence). The CDR3 runs to 17 residues. In DNA, the CDR3 is TGTGCCAGCAGCTCCCGACGGACTAGCGGGGGTGGCGGCGAGCAGTACTTC. Residues: CASSSRRTSGGGGEQYF.

This clonotype was found many times. V gene TRBV11-3 combines with J gene TRBJ2-5, with TRBD2 identical over 10 bases. This CDR3 has 16 residues. Unmatched junction bases numbered 5, after V lost 1 base and J lost 3 bases. The germline V gene encodes CDR1 SGHNT and CDR2 YENEEA. CDR3 sequence: CASSLGLAGEEETQYF. In DNA form, the CDR3 reads TGTGCCAGCAGCTTAGGGCTAGCGGGAGAAGAAGAGACCCAGTACTTC.

This clonotype occurred many times. The V call is TRBV7-9, the J call TRBJ2-1; D possibly uses TRBD1 or TRBD2 (5 bases each). The germline V and J ends were trimmed by 5 bases and 6 bases, with 20 bases remaining between them. Germline CDR1 is SEHNR and CDR2 is FQNEAQ (reference sequence). The CDR3 covers 16 residues. CDR3 region: CASSAIEGPQANEQFF. The CDR3 DNA reads as TGTGCCAGCAGCGCGATAGAGGGACCCCAGGCCAATGAGCAGTTCTTC.

Ten or more counts support this clonotype. The chain recombines TRBV20-1 with TRBJ1-1; perhaps TRBD1 as D (5 bases). CDR1 is DFQATT and CDR2 is SNEGSKA in the germline V gene (reference sequence). V was shortened by 5 bases and J by 3 bases, with 13 bases between the two germline ends. The CDR3 is 13 residues long. The chain's CDR3 is CSAGGDGDTEAFF. The CDR3 DNA reads as TGCAGTGCTGGGGGAGATGGGGACACTGAAGCTTTCTTT.

In this sample, this clonotype turned up a few times. CDR3 protein: CAISEQVALSYEQYF. The DNA of the CDR3 is TGTGCCATCAGTGAGCAGGTAGCCCTTTCCTACGAGCAGTACTTC. This sequence joins TRBV10-3 and TRBJ2-7, with unresolved D. This CDR3 is built from 15 residues. The V end lost 2 bases, the J end lost 1 base, and 12 bases lay between the germline ends. Germline V gene sequence: CDR1 ENHRY, CDR2 SYGVKD.

This clonotype occurred many times. The rearrangement uses TRBV7-9 and TRBJ2-7; 13 nucleotides match TRBD2. Losses at the gene ends were 5 bases for V and 4 bases for J; bases not matched to a gene: 5. The CDR3 sequence is 15 residues long. The V gene's germline CDR1 is SEHNR and CDR2 FQNEAQ (reference sequence). Here the CDR3 DNA reads TGTGCCAGCAGCCCTCAACTAGCGGGAGGGTACGAGCAGTACTTC. The encoded protein is CASSPQLAGGYEQYF.

The J gene is TRBJ1-2, the V gene TRBV7-9, with D uncertain. The CDR3 spans 13 residues. Per germline, CDR1 SEHNR and CDR2 FQNEAQ (reference sequence). Trimming cost V 0 bases and J 8 bases, with 10 bases left between them. CDR3 DNA: TGTGCCAGCAGCTTAGCAGACGGATCCGGCTACACCTTC. Translating it yields CASSLADGSGYTF.

The chain links TRBV7-6 to TRBJ2-1; TRBD2 matches 7 bases. The germline V gene encodes CDR1 SGHVS and CDR2 FNYEAQ. The J segment lost 2 bases and the V segment lost 5 bases, leaving 9 bases of the junction unmatched. This CDR3 contains 16 residues. CDR3 sequence: CASSLTGGRTYNEQFF. The CDR3 DNA sequence: TGTGCCAGCAGCCTTACGGGCGGGAGAACCTACAATGAGCAGTTCTTC.

The rearrangement uses TRBV19 and TRBJ2-5; D possibly uses TRBD1 or TRBD2 (5 bases each). Trimming took off 6 bases at V and 5 bases at J, with 16 bases between the two ends. This CDR3 is 14 amino acids long. CDR1 is LNHDA, CDR2 SQIVND, per germline (reference sequence). CDR3 DNA: TGTGCCAGTAGAACCTCGGGTGGGACGGAGACCCAGTACTTC. Its translation: CASRTSGGTETQYF.

This sequence joins TRBV10-1 and TRBJ2-7; 11 nucleotides agree with TRBD1. The CDR3 covers 16 residues. J was trimmed by 7 bases and V by 1 base; bases with no gene match: 9. Germline CDR1 is WNHNN and CDR2 is SYGVQD (reference sequence). The CDR3 reads CASSELTGTGGQEQYF. CDR3 sequence (DNA): TGCGCCAGCAGTGAGTTAACCGGGACAGGGGGGCAGGAGCAGTACTTC.

This clonotype occurred a few times. The chain recombines TRBV6-1 with TRBJ2-5, with 7 nucleotides matching TRBD2. V was pared by 5 bases and J by 4 bases, with 10 bases of the junction left unmatched. This CDR3 has 15 residues. CDR1 MNHNS and CDR2 SASEGT come from the germline V gene. CDR3 coding DNA: TGTGCCAGCAGTACCTCATGGTGGGAGGGAGAGACCCAGTACTTC. This codes for CASSTSWWEGETQYF.

This clonotype was picked up many times. The chain links TRBV20-1 to TRBJ2-1; D is uncertain. This CDR3 has 12 residues. Germline CDR1 DFQATT, CDR2 SNEGSKA (reference sequence). The germline V and J ends were trimmed by 5 bases and 6 bases, with 11 bases remaining between them. The CDR3 DNA is TGCAGTGCTCCGGAGAACCTCAATGAGCAGTTCTTC. This gives the protein CSAPENLNEQFF.

The sample holds many counts of this clonotype. The chain's CDR3 is CASSLGLAGEWYEQYF. The DNA for the CDR3 is TGTGCCAGCAGCCTCGGACTAGCGGGAGAGTGGTACGAGCAGTACTTC. The J gene is TRBJ2-7, the V gene TRBV28; 13 bases are shared with TRBD2. The CDR3 is made up of 16 amino acids. CDR1 is MDHEN, CDR2 SYDVKM, per germline. V shed 6 bases and J 4 bases; nucleotides not matched to a gene: 9.

Many counts were recorded for this clonotype. V gene TRBV7-9 combines with J gene TRBJ2-7; no clear D gene. The CDR3 runs to 13 residues. From germline, CDR1 is SEHNR and CDR2 FQNEAQ (reference sequence). Trimming shortened V by 5 bases and J by 5 bases, and 13 bases separated the two germline ends. CDR3 sequence reads: CASSAPRLNEQYF. CDR3 nucleotide sequence: TGTGCCAGCAGCGCCCCCCGACTCAACGAGCAGTACTTC. The whole variable domain, remainder taken from reference TRBV7-9 and TRBJ2-7, is DTGVSQNPRHKITKRGQNVTFRCDPISEHNRLYWYRQTLGQGPEFLTYFQNEAQLEKSRLLSDRFSAERPKGSFSTLEIQRTEQGDSAMYLCASSAPRLNEQYFGPGTRLTVT.

Regarding this clonotype: A much more abundant neighbour one base away suggests this may be a read error. Given the absence of the conserved phenylalanine or tryptophan at the CDR3 end, a read error is likely. The chain recombines TRBV3-1 with TRBJ2-1; TRBD2 aligns across 7 bases. The CDR3 is 12 amino acids. CDR1 and CDR2 from the germline V gene are LGHDT and YNNKEL (reference sequence). V lost 6 bases to trimming and J lost 5 bases; unmatched junction nucleotides: 1. This chain's CDR3 is CASRAGDNEQFV. CDR3 DNA: TGTGCCAGCAGGGCGGGAGACAATGAGCAGTTCGTC.

Regarding this clonotype: One end of the junction does not line up with germline, which may come from a read error. V is TRBV6-1 and J is TRBJ1-3; TRBD1 agrees at 7 bases. This CDR3 comprises 13 residues. Germline-derived CDR1 and CDR2 are MNHNS and SASEGT. This chain's CDR3 is CASRDRYKWAIYF. The DNA for the CDR3 is TGCGCCAGCAGGGACAGATACAAATGGGCCATATATTTT.

This clonotype showed up many times. The gene calls are TRBV3-1 and TRBJ2-3, with D tentatively TRBD1 (6 bases). Trimming shortened V by 4 bases and J by 5 bases, and 13 bases separated the two germline ends. In germline, CDR1 is LGHDT, CDR2 YNNKEL (reference sequence). The length of the CDR3 is 14 residues. This chain's CDR3 is CASSPRRDIDTQYF. The CDR3 DNA reads TGTGCCAGCAGCCCCCGACGGGACATAGATACGCAGTATTTT.

This clonotype was observed at least ten times. At one boundary the junction diverges from the germline segment, which might be a read error. V usage is TRBV20-1 and J usage is TRBJ2-5; D not certain. Germline V gene data show CDR1 as DFQATT and CDR2 as SNEGSKA (reference sequence). The CDR3 covers 9 residues. CDR3 DNA sequence: TGCAGTGCTAGCGGAGCCGAAAACTTC. Protein sequence: CSASGAENF.

Many counts were recorded for this clonotype. The J gene is TRBJ1-1, the V gene TRBV7-9; D remains ambiguous. Germline-derived CDR1 and CDR2 are SEHNR and FQNEAQ (reference sequence). The ends were cut back, 5 bases at V and 1 base at J, with 8 bases in the middle. CDR3 size: 13 residues. CDR3 sequence reads: CASSREGNTEAFF. The DNA for the CDR3 is TGTGCCAGCAGCCGGGAAGGGAACACTGAAGCTTTCTTT.

This clonotype was observed at least ten times. The chain carries TRBV27 and TRBJ2-7; 13 nucleotides match TRBD2. Germline CDR1 is MNHEY and CDR2 is SMNVEV (reference sequence). This CDR3 is built from 15 residues. The V segment lost 6 bases and the J segment 7 bases; nucleotides outside the gene matches: 9. CDR3: CASRPGTSGMEEQYF. CDR3 nucleotides: TGTGCCAGCAGGCCGGGGACTAGCGGGATGGAAGAGCAGTACTTC.

In its sample, this clonotype was seen many times. This CDR3 is CASSPGGRTYEQYF. CDR3 nucleotides: TGCGCCAGCAGCCCCGGGGGCAGGACCTACGAGCAGTACTTC. The chain uses TRBV5-1 and TRBJ2-7; either TRBD1 or TRBD2 may fit D (6 bases each). The CDR3 runs to 14 residues. Germline-derived CDR1 and CDR2 are SGHRS and YFSETQ. V was clipped by 4 bases and J by 2 bases, with 13 bases between them.

The sample holds a few counts of this clonotype. V is TRBV12-3 or TRBV12-4 and J is TRBJ1-2; D not certain. V was shortened by 3 bases and J by 4 bases, with 12 bases between the two germline ends. This CDR3 contains 14 residues. CDR3 bases: TGTGCCAGCAGTTTCGGAGGGTACAGCTATGGCTACACCTTC. Translating gives CASSFGGYSYGYTF.

This clonotype was seen at least ten times. The J gene is TRBJ2-5, the V gene TRBV7-8; unclear D gene. Trimming removed 3 bases from V and 5 bases from J, with 7 bases in between. Germline lookup yields CDR1 SGHVS and CDR2 FQNEAQ. The CDR3 totals 12 residues. The CDR3 DNA reads as TGTGCCAGCAGCTTGGGGATGGAGACCCAGTACTTC. It translates to CASSLGMETQYF.

The rearrangement links TRBV10-3 to TRBJ1-1, with 9 bases fitting TRBD1. V trimming: 3 bases; J trimming: 4 bases; junction bases outside the gene matches: 6. This CDR3 comprises 15 residues. CDR1 is ENHRY, CDR2 SYGVKD, per germline. The DNA of the CDR3 is TGTGCCATCAGTGACCCCCCGGGACAGGGCACTGAAGCTTTCTTT. The encoded protein is CAISDPPGQGTEAFF.

This clonotype was counted a few times. The chain links TRBV7-9 to TRBJ2-2; D unresolved. Per the germline V gene, CDR1 is SEHNR and CDR2 is FQNEAQ (reference sequence). Trimming took off 0 bases at V and 6 bases at J, with 17 bases between the two ends. The CDR3 runs 17 residues. The CDR3 DNA is TGTGCCAGCAGCTTAGCGGGTCGGCAGAAAGGGTCCGGGGAGCTGTTTTTT. Encoded protein: CASSLAGRQKGSGELFF.